This is a list of T cell receptor beta chains from one sample in a study of CD8+CD57+ T cells in acquired aplastic anemia. TCRdb independently ran MiXCR on the reads; one entry per CDR3 protein. This table holds just over 400,000 distinct CDR3 sequences, 55% to 75% found once. Specimen: sorted CD4+, CD8+, or CD8+CD57+ T cells (not recorded which) from PBMCs. These receptors came from a human donor in good health, serving as a control. The CDR3 runs from the conserved cysteine through the conserved F or W. The D gene is left open where the match is weak. Not every row has a clone size; where given, it reads once, few, many or a size class.

d_call,j_call,v_call,clone_size,cdr3_nt,cdr3_aa
.,TRBJ1-6,TRBV7-9,few,TGTGCCAGCAGCCTTACCGGCTATTCACCCCTCCACTTT,CASSLTGYSPLHF
TRBD2,TRBJ2-3,TRBV20-1,.,TGCAGTGCTAGTGGTAGCGGGGGACCCGTCCTTTACAATGAGCAGTATTTT,CSASGSGGPVLYNEQYF
.,TRBJ2-7,TRBV15,many,TGTGCCACCAGCAGAGATTCCGGCTACGAGCAGTACTTC,CATSRDSGYEQYF
.,TRBJ2-5,TRBV12-3/TRBV12-4,once,TGTGCCAGCAGCCAACGACTAGGAGAGACGCAGCATTTTTTC,CASSQRLGETQHFF
TRBD1,TRBJ1-2,TRBV25-1,.,TGTGCCAGCAGCGAAAAGACAGGGGGCGGTTTTGGCTACACCTTC,CASSEKTGGGFGYTF
.,TRBJ1-2,TRBV9,.,TGCGCCAGCAGCTTCGTCCACCCTAACTCTGGCTACACCTTC,CASSFVHPNSGYTF
TRBD2,TRBJ2-7,TRBV5-1,.,TGCGCCAGCAGCCTGGGAGAGACTAGCGAGTACTTC,CASSLGETSEYF
.,TRBJ1-2,TRBV2,.,TGTGCCAGAGGCTCAGCGGGGAACTATGGCTACACCTTC,CARGSAGNYGYTF
.,TRBJ2-5,TRBV7-2,.,TGTGCCAGCAGCTTCTCGACACTGAGCTCGGACGCCCAGTACTTC,CASSFSTLSSDAQYF
.,TRBJ2-2,TRBV7-9,.,TGTGCTAGCAGCTTGGGGGCCACCGGGGGTTCAGGGGTGCTGTTTTTT,CASSLGATGGSGVLFF
.,TRBJ1-4,TRBV7-2,once,TGCGCCAGCAGCCTGCGATACGGAAGCGAAAAACTGTTTTTT,CASSLRYGSEKLFF
.,TRBJ2-7,TRBV2,.,TGTGCCAGCAGATCGGAGGGGGGCCCACTCTCCTACGAGCAGTACTTC,CASRSEGGPLSYEQYF
TRBD2,TRBJ2-7,TRBV7-6,many,TGTGCCAGCAGCTTAGCGCGGGGGGCTGGCGAGCAGTACTTC,CASSLARGAGEQYF
.,TRBJ1-3,TRBV2,once,TGTGCCAGCAGTTTCGGGCTTATTTCCTCTGGAAACACCATATATTTT,CASSFGLISSGNTIYF
TRBD1,TRBJ2-7,TRBV7-6,.,TGTGCCAGCAGCCCCTTAGGGACAGATTCCTACGAGCAGTACTTC,CASSPLGTDSYEQYF
.,TRBJ2-7,TRBV25-1,.,TGTGCCAGCTCACCACAGGGACTCTACGAGCAGTACTTC,CASSPQGLYEQYF
.,TRBJ1-3,TRBV29-1,many,TGCAGCGGACAGTCCGGAAACACCATATATTTT,CSGQSGNTIYF
.,TRBJ1-6,TRBV12-3/TRBV12-4,.,TGTGCCAGCAGTTACCCGCCTACCAGTCGTAATTCACCCCTCCACTTT,CASSYPPTSRNSPLHF
.,TRBJ2-7,TRBV7-2,.,TGTGCCAGCAGCTTAGCGGTGGGCAGGCCCTACGAGCAGTACTTC,CASSLAVGRPYEQYF
.,TRBJ1-4,TRBV5-1,.,TGTGCCAGCAGCGTATTTCCCTCAGCTGATGAAAAACTGTTTTTT,CASSVFPSADEKLFF
TRBD2,TRBJ2-3,TRBV9,many,TGTGCCAGCAGCGTAGGAACTAGCGGGGGGGGAGATACGCAGTATTTT,CASSVGTSGGGDTQYF
.,TRBJ1-1,TRBV7-3,once,TGTGCCAGCAGCTTAGGGGGCAGGGCCCAATACGAGCAGTTT,CASSLGGRAQYEQF
TRBD1,TRBJ2-7,TRBV11-1,.,TGTGCCAGCAGCTCGAGGACAGGAACCCTCTACGAGCAGTACTTC,CASSSRTGTLYEQYF
.,TRBJ2-5,TRBV7-3,.,TGTGCCAGCAGTCCAAACAGGGCCGGTGGGACCGAGTACTTC,CASSPNRAGGTEYF
TRBD2,TRBJ2-3,TRBV5-5,.,TGTGCCAGCAACCCAGATGTCTCAGCGGGGGGGCGTAATGAGCAGTATTTT,CASNPDVSAGGRNEQYF
.,TRBJ1-2,TRBV4-3,many,TGCGCCAGCAGCCACGAAGGGGCAGGGGACTATGGCTACACCTTC,CASSHEGAGDYGYTF
.,TRBJ2-3,TRBV2,.,TGTGCCAGCAGTGGGACAGACACAGAGACGCAGTATTTT,CASSGTDTETQYF
.,TRBJ2-7,TRBV7-2,.,TGTGCCAGCAGCGTAGGACAGAACTATGGCTGCGACCTGTACTTC,CASSVGQNYGCDLYF
.,TRBJ2-5,TRBV7-8,.,TGTGCCAGCACCCGGGACTTGCAAGAGACCCAGTACTTC,CASTRDLQETQYF
.,TRBJ1-2,TRBV7-2,few,TGTGCCAGCAGCTTAGAGGTGGGTGGCTACACCTTC,CASSLEVGGYTF
.,TRBJ1-1,TRBV7-2,.,TGTGCCAGCGCTTTTGCAGGGATCACTGAAGCTTTCTTT,CASAFAGITEAFF
TRBD1,TRBJ1-2,TRBV4-1,many,TGCGCCAGCAGCCACGGGACAGGCCCCGCTGGCTACACCTTC,CASSHGTGPAGYTF
TRBD1,TRBJ1-1,TRBV6-6,once,TGTGCCAGTCGGGCTCGGACAGGGGAGGAAACTGAAGCTTTCTTT,CASRARTGEETEAFF
TRBD1,TRBJ2-6,TRBV9,.,TGTGCCAGCAGCACGGGACAGGGGGCCAACGTCCTGACTTTC,CASSTGQGANVLTF
.,TRBJ2-3,TRBV5-5,many,TGTGCCAGCAGCTTGGATGGGGGCACAGATACGCAGTATTTT,CASSLDGGTDTQYF
.,TRBJ2-4,TRBV9,.,TGTGCCAGCAGTAGGGACGCAGGGGACACCGGGGAGTCTGTAGCCAAAAACATTCAGTACTTC,CASSRDAGDTGESVAKNIQYF
.,TRBJ1-5,TRBV7-8,.,TGTGCCAGCAGTTACAGGGGCAATCAGCCCCAGCATTTT,CASSYRGNQPQHF
.,TRBJ2-3,TRBV2,few,TGTGCCAGCAGCCGGCAGGGAGATACGCAGTATTTT,CASSRQGDTQYF
TRBD1,TRBJ2-7,TRBV7-2,.,TGTGCCAGCAGCTCTCCGGGACAGCGAGGGGAGCAGTACTTC,CASSSPGQRGEQYF
TRBD1,TRBJ1-2,TRBV2,.,TGTGCCAGCAGATTCTCCCCGACAGGGGCTGGTTATGGCTACACCTTC,CASRFSPTGAGYGYTF
.,TRBJ1-2,TRBV7-9,.,TGTGCCAGCAGCTTAGAACCCAATCAGCCCCAGCATTTTTTC,CASSLEPNQPQHFF
TRBD1,TRBJ2-7,TRBV25-1,.,TGTGCCACAGGGGGACCTACCTACGAGCAGTACTTC,CATGGPTYEQYF
.,TRBJ1-6,TRBV20-1,.,TGCAGTGCTAGAGATTTAGCGGGAAAAGCACCCCTCCACTTT,CSARDLAGKAPLHF
.,TRBJ2-1,TRBV5-1,.,TGTGCCAGCAGCCAGAGGGACAACGCCTACAATGAGCAGTTCTTC,CASSQRDNAYNEQFF
.,TRBJ1-1,TRBV7-7,many,TGTGCTAGCAGCTTCGAACACAACACTGAAGCTTTCTTT,CASSFEHNTEAFF
.,TRBJ2-1,TRBV5-1,.,TGTGCCTACAGTGAGTCCTTTCACAATGAGCAGTTCTTC,CAYSESFHNEQFF
.,TRBJ2-3,TRBV20-1,once,TGCAGTGCTACCGGACGGCCAACTGCGTCAGATACGCAGTATTTT,CSATGRPTASDTQYF
.,TRBJ1-4,TRBV12-3/TRBV12-4,.,TGTGCCAGCAGTTTTGCGACGGGTAGGACGGAAAAACTGTTTTTT,CASSFATGRTEKLFF
.,TRBJ2-2,TRBV9,few,TGTGCCAGCAGCGGCAGGGAGCTGTTTTTT,CASSGRELFF
.,TRBJ1-1,TRBV6-5,many,TGTGCCAGCAGTTACACGTGGCGGGGGATTACTGTTTTCTTT,CASSYTWRGITVFF